The next 29 T cell receptor beta chains were all read from a single sample in a study of blood T cell repertoires in COVID-19. Clones were read by immunoSEQ multiplex PCR, and TCRdb kept only the in-frame ones, dropping some. The repertoire has fewer than 70,000 clones, 80% to 90% of them found once; the top ten carry 7% to 10%. What was sequenced was peripheral blood. The receptors derive from a man aged 45-65 years with active COVID-19.

The table lists this clone with a few counts. This rearrangement joins TRBV6-5 to TRBJ1-6; 8 bases match TRBD1. Germline CDR1 reads MNHEY; CDR2 reads SVGAGI. The CDR3 consists of 16 residues. The trim removed 2 bases at V and 7 bases at J, leaving 7 bases unmatched. The DNA for the CDR3 is TGTGCCAGCAGTTACCGGCGACAGGGGTTCAATTCACCCCTCCACTTT. Amino acids: CASSYRRQGFNSPLHF.

The V and J genes are TRBV9 and TRBJ2-3; 9 bases line up with TRBD2. Germline V gene lookup returns CDR1 SGDLS and CDR2 YYNGEE. The CDR3 is 17 amino acids. Unmatched junction bases numbered 10, after V lost 3 bases and J lost 2 bases. CDR3 sequence reads: CASSDVSSGGYTDTQYF. The CDR3, as DNA: TGTGCCAGCAGCGACGTTAGTAGCGGGGGTTACACAGATACGCAGTATTTT.

The chain combines TRBV7-9 with TRBJ2-1; D unclear. Germline lookup yields CDR1 SEHNR and CDR2 FQNEAQ (reference sequence). This CDR3 has 10 residues. V lost 4 bases and J 8 bases, leaving 3 bases between the germline ends. The CDR3 nucleotides are TGTGCCAGCAGCTCGGATGAGCAGTTCTTC. Residues: CASSSDEQFF.

V usage is TRBV15 and J usage is TRBJ2-4; D gene unclear. CDR3 size: 13 residues. Trimming cost V 4 bases and J 0 bases, with 4 bases left between them. Germline CDR1 reads LNHNV; CDR2 reads YYDKDF (reference sequence). The CDR3 nucleotides read TGTGCCACCAGCACTCCAGCCAAAAACATTCAGTACTTC. This codes for CATSTPAKNIQYF.

The genes are TRBV6-2 or TRBV6-3 and TRBJ1-1; D is ambiguous. The germline gives CDR1 MNHEY, CDR2 SVGEGT. CDR3 length: 15 amino acids. Trimming cost V 6 bases and J 1 base, with 15 bases left between them. CDR3 sequence (DNA): TGTGCCAGCAGCCCTTGGGGAGGAGGGAACACTGAAGCTTTCTTT. As protein: CASSPWGGGNTEAFF.

The chain is built from TRBV7-8 and TRBJ2-5; D is uncertain. The CDR3 is 11 residues long. Germline values: CDR1 SGHVS, CDR2 FQNEAQ. Between the trimmed V and J ends, which lost 2 bases and 5 bases, there was a span of 3 bases. In DNA form, the CDR3 reads TGTGCCAGCAGCTTACTCGAGACCCAGTACTTC. Translation gives CASSLLETQYF.

The chain uses TRBV6-2 or TRBV6-3 and TRBJ2-3, with 8 bases aligning to TRBD2. Germline V gene lookup returns CDR1 MNHEY and CDR2 SVGEGT. Trimming removed 2 bases from V and 0 bases from J; junction bases left unmatched: 10. The CDR3 has 18 residues. CDR3 loop: CASSYNGTRPSSTDTQYF. The CDR3 nucleotides read TGTGCCAGCAGTTACAACGGGACTAGGCCCTCGAGCACAGATACGCAGTATTTT.

Worth noting for this clone: The same CDR3 can be traced to other DNA sequences in this sample. This chain uses TRBV6-5 with TRBJ1-5, with D perhaps TRBD1 (5 bases). Germline CDR1 and CDR2: MNHEY and SVGAGI. Trimming cost V 6 bases and J 7 bases, with 10 bases left between them. The CDR3 runs 12 residues. This chain's CDR3 is CASSYPGQPQHF. Here the CDR3 DNA reads TGTGCCAGCAGCTACCCAGGGCAGCCCCAGCATTTT.

V is TRBV5-1 and J is TRBJ2-2, with TRBD2 identical over 8 bases. This CDR3 comprises 16 residues. The junction had 7 bases not matched to a gene; V was cut back by 5 bases and J by 1 base. CDR1 and CDR2 (germline): SGHRS, YFSETQ. The chain's CDR3 is CASRTSGGLNTGELFF. CDR3 in DNA: TGCGCCAGCAGAACTTCGGGGGGGCTGAACACCGGGGAGCTGTTTTTT.

The chain links TRBV6-5 to TRBJ2-5; TRBD2 is a possible D gene (6 bases). Germline loops: CDR1 MNHEY, CDR2 SVGAGI. CDR3 length equals 11 residues. Deletions cut 7 bases from V and 5 bases from J, with 8 bases between. CDR3 sequence reads: CASMEGETQYF. The CDR3 DNA reads as TGTGCCAGCATGGAGGGGGAGACCCAGTACTTC.

This clone has just one count. The chain is built from TRBV5-1 and TRBJ1-2, with D possibly being TRBD1 (6 bases). Trimming removed 4 bases at V and 5 bases at J, with 12 bases between. The germline CDR1 and CDR2 sequences are SGHRS and YFSETQ. CDR3 length: 13 amino acids. The CDR3 here is CASSLGQLYGYTF. CDR3 nucleotides: TGCGCCAGCAGCCTTGGACAGCTTTATGGCTACACCTTC. The complete variable domain, with remaining parts taken from reference TRBV5-1 and TRBJ1-2, reads KAGVTQTPRYLIKTRGQQVTLSCSPISGHRSVSWYQQTPGQGLQFLFEYFSETQRNKGNFPGRFSGRQFSNSRSEMNVSTLELGDSALYLCASSLGQLYGYTFGSGTRLTVV.

The V call is TRBV9, the J call TRBJ1-2; 7 nucleotides align to TRBD1. Trimming took 4 bases from V and 6 from J; bases not matched to a gene: 6. The CDR3 extends over 13 amino acids. Germline V CDR1 and CDR2: SGDLS, YYNGEE. The CDR3 nucleotides are TGTGCCAGCAGCCCCGGGACAGAGAATGGCTACACCTTC. Encoded protein: CASSPGTENGYTF.

The chain recombines TRBV10-3 with TRBJ2-3; D may be TRBD2 (5 bases). The CDR3 is made up of 15 amino acids. Germline V lookup: CDR1 ENHRY, CDR2 SYGVKD. V dropped 0 bases and J dropped 4 bases, with 11 bases sitting between them. This CDR3 is CAISESRGIADTQYF. The CDR3 DNA follows: TGTGCCATCAGTGAGTCGAGAGGGATAGCAGATACGCAGTATTTT.

J is TRBJ2-1 and V is TRBV9; 7 nucleotides line up with TRBD1. J lost 9 bases, V lost 1 base, and 10 bases had no gene match. Germline assignment: CDR1 SGDLS and CDR2 YYNGEE. The CDR3 totals 15 residues. The CDR3 region has the DNA TGTGCCAGCAGCGTAAGTAAGACAGGGCATTGTGAGCAGTTCTTC. This translates into CASSVSKTGHCEQFF.

The J gene is TRBJ2-2, the V gene TRBV29-1, with D possibly being TRBD2 (6 bases). Germline V gene data show CDR1 as SQVTM and CDR2 as ANQGSEA. The V end lost 6 bases, the J end lost 7 bases, and 12 bases lay between the germline ends. CDR3 length: 12 amino acids. Here the CDR3 reads CSVGLGGGELFF. The CDR3 nucleotides read TGCAGCGTCGGACTGGGGGGCGGGGAGCTGTTTTTT.

The chain combines TRBV9 with TRBJ1-3; D is perhaps TRBD1 (5 bases). V was cut by 1 base and J by 0 bases, with 11 bases left in between. Germline V lookup: CDR1 SGDLS, CDR2 YYNGEE. CDR3 size: 16 residues. CDR3 loop: CASSVSQGNSGNTIYF. The CDR3 DNA reads as TGTGCCAGCAGCGTATCTCAGGGCAACTCTGGAAACACCATATATTTT.

V gene TRBV10-3 combines with J gene TRBJ1-1, with TRBD1 identical over 7 bases. CDR1 and CDR2 (germline): ENHRY, SYGVKD. The CDR3 has 14 residues. The ends lost 11 bases at V and 0 bases at J; junction bases unmatched: 9. The CDR3 DNA follows: TGTGCCCTACGGGACAGTTCGATGAACACTGAAGCTTTCTTT. This codes for CALRDSSMNTEAFF.

The V call is TRBV4-3, the J call TRBJ2-3; 9 bases line up with TRBD1. This CDR3 is built from 16 residues. V lost 0 bases to trimming and J lost 3 bases; unmatched junction nucleotides: 4. CDR1 is LGHNA and CDR2 is YSLEER in the germline V gene. The CDR3 sequence: CASSQDRQGGTDTQYF. The CDR3 coding sequence is TGCGCCAGCAGCCAAGACCGACAGGGGGGAACAGATACGCAGTATTTT.

The CDR3 spells CASSGGKQETQYF. The CDR3 region has the DNA TGTGCCAGCAGCGGGGGCAAACAAGAGACCCAGTACTTC. The rearrangement links TRBV7-8 to TRBJ2-5; D is possibly TRBD1 (6 bases). This CDR3 spans 13 amino acids. Germline V CDR1 and CDR2: SGHVS, FQNEAQ. Trimming removed 5 bases from V and 2 bases from J, with 9 bases in between.

The chain links TRBV14 to TRBJ1-2; no reliable D call. This CDR3 has 12 amino acids. The V end lost 6 bases, the J end lost 4 bases, and 9 bases lay between the germline ends. CDR1 is SGHDN, CDR2 FVKESK, per germline. Here the CDR3 reads CASSRSSYGYTF. The DNA for the CDR3 is TGTGCCAGCAGTCGGAGCAGCTATGGCTACACCTTC.

The V and J genes are TRBV7-3 and TRBJ2-5; maybe TRBD2 (5 bases). V lost 3 bases, J lost 4 bases, and 15 bases lay in between. CDR1 SGHTA and CDR2 FQGTGA come from the germline V gene. CDR3 length: 15 amino acids. This CDR3 reads CASSFNPTSRETQYF. CDR3 nucleotides: TGTGCCAGCAGCTTTAACCCTACTAGTAGAGAGACCCAGTACTTC.

This clone was recorded once. The chain employs TRBV27 and TRBJ2-7, with 11 bases that match TRBD2. Per the germline V gene, CDR1 is MNHEY and CDR2 is SMNVEV (reference sequence). The CDR3 has 16 residues. Trimming took 6 bases from V and 8 from J; bases not matched to a gene: 15. This CDR3 is CASRSIKLAGARKQYF. As DNA, the CDR3 is TGTGCCAGCAGATCAATCAAACTAGCGGGGGCTCGGAAGCAGTACTTC.

The genes are TRBV6-5 and TRBJ2-3; 8 nucleotides line up with TRBD2. The CDR3 runs 14 residues. V lost 5 bases to trimming and J lost 4 bases; unmatched junction nucleotides: 5. CDR1 MNHEY and CDR2 SVGAGI come from the germline V gene. The CDR3 spells CASSPGTRPDTQYF. The DNA of the CDR3 is TGTGCCAGCAGTCCCGGGACTAGACCAGATACGCAGTATTTT.

V gene TRBV28 combines with J gene TRBJ1-4; D may be TRBD1 (5 bases). The CDR3 length is 17 residues. Trimming shortened V by 3 bases and J by 2 bases, and 16 bases separated the two germline ends. CDR1 and CDR2 from the germline V gene are MDHEN and SYDVKM. The chain's CDR3 is CASSLVAGSWTNEKLFF. For the CDR3, the DNA is TGTGCCAGCAGTTTGGTGGCAGGGTCGTGGACTAATGAAAAACTGTTTTTT.

V and J are TRBV2 and TRBJ1-1; the D gene is possibly TRBD1 (6 bases). Trimming stripped 3 bases from V and 1 base from J, with 15 bases between. This CDR3 has 16 residues. Germline V gene lookup returns CDR1 SNHLY and CDR2 FYNNEI. CDR3 region: CASSDLGRDKNTEAFF. DNA for the CDR3: TGTGCCAGCAGTGATTTGGGCCGGGACAAGAACACTGAAGCTTTCTTT.

CDR3: CASSQRAFSYEQYF. CDR3 nucleotide sequence: TGTGCCAGCAGTCAGAGGGCTTTCTCCTACGAGCAGTACTTC. V and J are TRBV2 and TRBJ2-7, with a tentative D call TRBD2 (5 bases). The CDR3 runs 14 residues. Trimming cost V 5 bases and J 0 bases, with 11 bases left between them. CDR1 and CDR2 (germline): SNHLY, FYNNEI. Drawing the rest from reference TRBV2 and TRBJ2-7, the complete variable domain is EPEVTQTPSHQVTQMGQEVILRCVPISNHLYFYWYRQILGQKVEFLVSFYNNEISEKSEIFDDQFSVERPDGSNFTLKIRSTKLEDSAMYFCASSQRAFSYEQYFGPGTRLTVT.

The V and J genes are TRBV6-1 and TRBJ2-7; D perhaps matches TRBD2 (5 bases). The CDR3 is 15 residues long. Germline CDR1 is MNHNS and CDR2 is SASEGT. V was pared by 0 bases and J by 3 bases, with 12 bases between. In DNA, the CDR3 is TGTGCCAGCAGTGAAGCTCGGGGTCTTTACTACGAGCAGTACTTC. Protein: CASSEARGLYYEQYF.

The chain links TRBV29-1 to TRBJ1-2, with TRBD1 matching 8 bases. The germline gives CDR1 SQVTM, CDR2 ANQGSEA. This CDR3 is 13 amino acids long. The ends lost 7 bases at V and 3 bases at J; junction bases unmatched: 7. The CDR3 sequence is CSASTGVDYGYTF. DNA for the CDR3: TGCAGCGCTTCGACAGGGGTGGACTATGGCTACACCTTC.

The chain links TRBV4-1 to TRBJ2-1; TRBD2 matches 8 bases. The CDR3 runs 17 residues. Per germline, CDR1 MGHRA and CDR2 YSYEKL. J lost 9 bases, V lost 4 bases, and 17 bases had no gene match. The CDR3 DNA follows: TGCGCCAGCAGCCGACAGTCCAGCGGGGGCCCCCGGTTTGAGCAGTTCTTC. This codes for CASSRQSSGGPRFEQFF.